The 6 T cell receptor beta chains below were found in one sample sequenced in a study of T cell responses to AZD1222 COVID-19 vaccine. Clones were read by immunoSEQ multiplex PCR, and TCRdb kept only the in-frame ones, dropping some. The sample yields some 120,000 clones, about 88% seen once. Sample: peripheral blood, taken on day 0 of MenACWY control vaccination. All receptors derive from an adult in good health.

This clone was found once. The chain links TRBV7-6 to TRBJ2-7, with a weak D call TRBD2 (6 bases). The CDR3 has 15 residues. CDR1 is SGHVS, CDR2 FNYEAQ, per germline. The V end lost 2 bases, the J end lost 0 bases, and 11 bases lay between the germline ends. This chain's CDR3 is CASSLPAGSSYEQYF. The DNA of the CDR3 is TGTGCCAGCAGCTTACCCGCGGGGAGCTCCTACGAGCAGTACTTC.

On this clone: At one end the junction does not follow the germline gene, possibly because of a read error. This sequence joins TRBV7-3 and TRBJ1-1; D gene unclear. Germline V gene sequence: CDR1 SGHTA, CDR2 FQGTGA. CDR3 length: 15 residues. The CDR3 protein is CASSLTRLGNTEAFF. In DNA, the CDR3 is TGTGCCAGCAGCCTAACGAGGCTTGGGAACACTGAAGCTTTCTTT.

As DNA, the CDR3 is TGTGCCAGCAGGAGGGGAGGGGGATACGAGCAGTACTTC. As protein: CASRRGGGYEQYF. This chain links TRBV6-5 with TRBJ2-7; weak D call: TRBD2 (7 bases). The CDR3 consists of 13 residues. V shed 6 bases and J shed 4 bases, with 13 bases lying between them. The V gene's germline CDR1 is MNHEY and CDR2 SVGAGI.

The rearrangement joins TRBV27 to TRBJ2-7; D is unresolved. The germline CDR1 and CDR2 sequences are MNHEY and SMNVEV (reference sequence). V gave up 2 bases and J gave up 2 bases, with 7 bases separating them. The CDR3 sequence is 13 residues long. This CDR3 is CASSLRAPYEQYF. The CDR3 region has the DNA TGTGCCAGCAGTTTAAGGGCTCCCTACGAGCAGTACTTC.

V usage is TRBV9 and J usage is TRBJ1-1, with D unresolved. This CDR3 region has 14 residues. Trimming cost V 0 bases and J 3 bases, with 9 bases left between them. The V gene's germline CDR1 is SGDLS and CDR2 YYNGEE. The CDR3, as DNA: TGTGCCAGCAGCGTAGGGCCTTGGGACACTGAAGCTTTCTTT. This gives the protein CASSVGPWDTEAFF. The variable domain in full, with the rest retrieved from reference TRBV9 and TRBJ1-1, is DSGVTQTPKHLITATGQRVTLRCSPRSGDLSVYWYQQSLDQGLQFLIQYYNGEERAKGNILERFSAQQFPDLHSELNLSSLELGDSALYFCASSVGPWDTEAFFGQGTRLTVV.

This chain uses TRBV21-1 with TRBJ2-7; the table's D call TRBD2 went unverified against the DNA. TRBV21-1 is tagged as a pseudogene. The CDR3 is 19 amino acids. The CDR3 region is CASSKALGEGGTTSYEQYF. The CDR3 nucleotides are TGTGCCAGCAGCAAAGCGCTAGGGGAAGGAGGGACCACCTCCTACGAGCAGTACTTC.